This entry lists 20 T cell receptor beta chains sequenced from one sample in a study of technical replicates of blood from a handful of donors. Profiled with immunoSEQ multiplex PCR; TCRdb holds only in-frame clones, not every one. Among over 75,000 clones listed, almost 96% were seen once. The specimen sequenced was T cells isolated from PBMCs. The receptor source for this set is a human donor in good health.

The chain links TRBV23-1 to TRBJ2-2, with 8 nucleotides matching TRBD1. TRBV23-1 is placed among ORFs of uncertain function. The CDR3 is 15 residues long. V shed 0 bases and J 5 bases; nucleotides not matched to a gene: 2. CDR3 nucleotide sequence: TGCGCCAGCAGTCAATCAACAGGGGGAACCGGGGAGCTGTTTTTT. It translates to CASSQSTGGTGELFF.

The rearrangement links TRBV18 to TRBJ1-2; 9 bases map to TRBD1. The junction had 14 bases not matched to a gene; V was cut back by 1 base and J by 8 bases. This CDR3 has 17 amino acids. Germline V gene sequence: CDR1 KGHSH, CDR2 LQKENI. The CDR3 here is CASSPLSPGQGLGGYTF. The CDR3 DNA sequence: TGTGCCAGCTCACCACTTTCTCCGGGACAGGGTTTAGGAGGCTACACCTTC.

V gene TRBV11-3 combines with J gene TRBJ2-7, with D uncertain. Germline-derived CDR1 and CDR2 are SGHNT and YENEEA. Trimming took 4 bases from V and 2 from J, leaving 6 bases between them. The CDR3 contains 12 residues. CDR3 sequence (DNA): TGTGCCAGCAGCTACCCTACCTACGAGCAGTACTTC. This codes for CASSYPTYEQYF.

V gene TRBV20-1 combines with J gene TRBJ1-1; D is uncertain. From germline, CDR1 is DFQATT and CDR2 SNEGSKA (reference sequence). V lost 3 bases to trimming and J lost 1 base, with 3 bases between them. The length of the CDR3 is 11 residues. The chain's CDR3 is CSASGNTEAFF. In DNA form, the CDR3 reads TGCAGTGCTAGCGGGAACACTGAAGCTTTCTTT.

The chain has TRBV13 and TRBJ2-3; 8 nucleotides line up with TRBD2. There are 16 residues in the CDR3. The germline CDR1 and CDR2 sequences are PRHDT and FYEKMQ (reference sequence). V lost 4 bases, J lost 4 bases, and 10 bases stayed unmatched. CDR3 residues: CASSSSPGLESDTQYF. DNA for the CDR3: TGTGCCAGCAGCTCCAGCCCGGGACTAGAATCAGATACGCAGTATTTT.

The chain is built from TRBV5-1 and TRBJ2-7; 8 nucleotides line up with TRBD2. V lost 1 base, J lost 4 bases, and 13 bases stayed unmatched. Germline-derived CDR1 and CDR2 are SGHRS and YFSETQ. This CDR3 contains 17 residues. The CDR3 bases are TGCGCCAGCAGCTTGAGCGTCTCGGGAGGGAAAATTTACGAGCAGTACTTC. This encodes CASSLSVSGGKIYEQYF.

V usage is TRBV28 and J usage is TRBJ1-1; tentative D call: TRBD1 (6 bases). V dropped 6 bases and J dropped 0 bases, with 17 bases sitting between them. This CDR3 has 16 residues. Germline assignment: CDR1 MDHEN and CDR2 SYDVKM. CDR3 in amino acids: CASRKRSGQLNTEAFF. Written as DNA, the CDR3 is TGTGCCAGCAGGAAGCGATCGGGACAATTGAACACTGAAGCTTTCTTT.

The chain couples TRBV6-1 to TRBJ1-4; D ambiguous. The CDR3 consists of 14 residues. V lost 3 bases and J lost 8, with 13 bases in between. In germline, CDR1 is MNHNS, CDR2 SASEGT. The CDR3 protein is CASSEEGPWEKLFF. The CDR3 nucleotides are TGTGCCAGCAGTGAGGAGGGCCCTTGGGAAAAACTGTTTTTT.

This clone was seen a single time. This chain uses TRBV9 with TRBJ2-1, with 11 bases that match TRBD2. The CDR3 is 17 amino acids. J was trimmed by 5 bases and V by 3 bases; bases with no gene match: 10. Germline values: CDR1 SGDLS, CDR2 YYNGEE. As DNA, the CDR3 is TGTGCCAGCAGCGACCACGCCGAGACTAGCGGGGACAATGAGCAGTTCTTC. Translating gives CASSDHAETSGDNEQFF.

This chain uses TRBV2 with TRBJ2-1; 9 nucleotides match TRBD1. From germline, CDR1 is SNHLY and CDR2 FYNNEI. Germline trimming cut 4 bases from V and 2 bases from J; bases unmatched to any gene: 3. This CDR3 region has 15 residues. The CDR3 loop reads CASSARQGAYNEQFF. CDR3 DNA sequence: TGTGCCAGCAGTGCCCGACAGGGGGCCTACAATGAGCAGTTCTTC.

The rearrangement links TRBV7-3 to TRBJ2-3; D is possibly TRBD1 (5 bases). Trimming left V 5 bases short and J 0 bases short, with 12 bases between. Per germline, CDR1 SGHTA and CDR2 FQGTGA. The CDR3 runs 15 residues. CDR3 residues: CASSLSRVSTDTQYF. CDR3 coding DNA: TGTGCCAGCAGCCTTTCCAGGGTTAGCACAGATACGCAGTATTTT.

V usage is TRBV5-6 and J usage is TRBJ2-7, with 7 bases identical to TRBD2. CDR3 length: 16 residues. Trimming took 1 base from V and 0 from J; bases not matched to a gene: 7. Germline values: CDR1 SGHDT, CDR2 YYEEEE. The CDR3 DNA reads as TGTGCCAGCAGCTTGTGGGGGGGGTTGAGCTCCTACGAGCAGTACTTC. It yields the protein CASSLWGGLSSYEQYF.

The chain carries TRBV4-1 and TRBJ2-5; 7 positions agree with TRBD2. The germline V gene has CDR1 MGHRA and CDR2 YSYEKL. The junction had 14 bases not matched to a gene; V was cut back by 6 bases and J by 4 bases. This CDR3 comprises 16 residues. The CDR3 bases are TGCGCCAGCAGAGGGGCTTTCGGTCCGGGGGGAGAGACCCAGTACTTC. Amino acids: CASRGAFGPGGETQYF.

The V and J genes are TRBV5-1 and TRBJ2-5, with 13 bases matching TRBD2. J lost 5 bases, V lost 0 bases, and 1 base had no gene match. This CDR3 is built from 15 residues. Germline values: CDR1 SGHRS, CDR2 YFSETQ. The CDR3 loop is CASSLVTSGGETQYF. The CDR3 region has the DNA TGCGCCAGCAGCTTGGTGACTAGCGGGGGGGAGACCCAGTACTTC.

The chain links TRBV2 to TRBJ2-3, with 7 bases identical to TRBD1. Germline V gives CDR1 SNHLY, CDR2 FYNNEI. This CDR3 comprises 14 residues. With 4 bases clipped from V and 2 bases from J, the junction kept 3 bases outside the gene matches. In DNA form, the CDR3 reads TGTGCCAGCAGTGGGGACAGAGACACAGATACGCAGTATTTT. Translated: CASSGDRDTDTQYF.

This clone has just one count. The chain couples TRBV7-6 to TRBJ2-1; 7 nucleotides line up with TRBD2. The CDR3 totals 14 residues. Unmatched junction bases numbered 10, after V lost 5 bases and J lost 9 bases. Per the germline V gene, CDR1 is SGHVS and CDR2 is FNYEAQ. DNA of the CDR3: TGTGCCAGCAGCCCTGAGCGGGATCTCGGTGAGCAGTTCTTC. It encodes CASSPERDLGEQFF.

CDR3 residues: CASSLARAGGPYNEQFF. CDR3 nucleotides: TGCGCCAGCAGCTTGGCCAGGGCGGGGGGCCCCTACAATGAGCAGTTCTTC. The chain carries TRBV5-1 and TRBJ2-1, with TRBD2 matching 8 bases. The CDR3 runs to 17 residues. Germline V gene sequence: CDR1 SGHRS, CDR2 YFSETQ. V lost 0 bases to trimming and J lost 2 bases; unmatched junction nucleotides: 7.

This chain connects TRBV27 to TRBJ2-2; D is perhaps TRBD1 (6 bases). Deletions cut 3 bases from V and 4 bases from J, with 9 bases between. The CDR3 is 14 amino acids. Germline CDR1 MNHEY, CDR2 SMNVEV (reference sequence). CDR3 bases: TGTGCCAGCAGTTTCTTAGGGGGCACCGGGGAGCTGTTTTTT. Translated, it gives CASSFLGGTGELFF.

The rearrangement uses TRBV27 and TRBJ2-7; 9 bases fit TRBD1. CDR1 is MNHEY and CDR2 is SMNVEV in the germline V gene (reference sequence). This CDR3 region has 17 residues. Trimming cost V 4 bases and J 7 bases; bases outside gene matches: 17. Written as DNA, the CDR3 is TGTGCCAGCAGTTCCATGGGACAGGGAACTCCTGGGGGTGAGCAGTACTTC. This encodes CASSSMGQGTPGGEQYF.

V usage is TRBV5-4 and J usage is TRBJ1-2, with D hard to call. In germline, CDR1 is SGHNT, CDR2 YYREEE (reference sequence). CDR3 length: 15 residues. The V end lost 3 bases, the J end lost 3 bases, and 15 bases lay between the germline ends. DNA of the CDR3: TGTGCCAGCAGCTGGGCTGGCGCGGGAGACTATGGCTACACCTTC. This translates into CASSWAGAGDYGYTF.